This record concerns one T cell receptor beta chain sequence. Its target is not known. The data derive from a study of response to subunit inactivated influenza vaccine. Germline values: CDR1 MNHEY, CDR2 SVGEGT. The V gene lost 5 bases and the J gene lost 9 bases, with 17 bases spanning the gap. This CDR3 spans 14 amino acids. Study-wide results and caveats: Authors proposed each seasonal influenza vaccination draws in few new T cells.

One entry per CDR3 protein, called by TCRdb with MiXCR from the RT-PCR reads. Of about 180,000 distinct CDR3 sequences listed, approximately 8.7% were seen once; the top ten hold roughly a tenth. Material: non-naive T cells sorted from PBMCs, obtained on the day of vaccination. This TCR derives from a man aged 50-59 years who received an inactivated influenza vaccine. The chain recombines TRBV6-2 or TRBV6-3 with TRBJ2-1; a weak D match, TRBD2 (6 bases). CDR3 nucleotide sequence: TGTGCCAGCAGTCTATCGTCGGAGGGCAGTGAGCAGTTCTTC. Protein product: CASSLSSEGSEQFF.